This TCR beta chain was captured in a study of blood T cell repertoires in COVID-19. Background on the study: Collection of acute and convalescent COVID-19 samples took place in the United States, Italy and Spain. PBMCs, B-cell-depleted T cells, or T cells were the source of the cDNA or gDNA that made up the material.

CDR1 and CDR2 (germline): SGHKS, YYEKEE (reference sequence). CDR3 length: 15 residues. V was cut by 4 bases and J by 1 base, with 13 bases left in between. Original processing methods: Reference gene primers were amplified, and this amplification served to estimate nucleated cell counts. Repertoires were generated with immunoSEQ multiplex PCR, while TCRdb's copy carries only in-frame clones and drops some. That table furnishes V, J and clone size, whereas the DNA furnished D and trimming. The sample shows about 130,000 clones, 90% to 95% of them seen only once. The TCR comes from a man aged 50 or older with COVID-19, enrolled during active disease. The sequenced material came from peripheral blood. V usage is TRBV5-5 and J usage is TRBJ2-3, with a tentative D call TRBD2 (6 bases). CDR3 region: CASSRGGTRTDTQYF. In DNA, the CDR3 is TGTGCCAGCAGCAGAGGAGGGACCCGCACAGATACGCAGTATTTT.